A selection of T cell receptor beta chains follows, all from one sample in a study of beta chain features in type 1 diabetes. Assay used: immunoSEQ multiplex PCR; TCRdb lists only in-frame clones, some missing. In the table there are some 70,000 clones, roughly 50% of which are singletons. What was sequenced was central memory CD4+ T cells from blood. Receptors were obtained from a young man with type 1 diabetes. CDR3s include the opening cysteine and the closing phenylalanine or tryptophan. A D gene is named only where the DNA matches it firmly. Only part of the rows carry a size: once, few, many, or a class if the clone is expanded.

clone_size,v_call,j_call,d_call,cdr3_aa,cdr3_nt
NA,TRBV4-1,TRBJ2-7,NA,CASSQARGAPYEQYF,TGCGCCAGCAGCCAAGCTCGGGGAGCCCCCTACGAGCAGTACTTC
few,TRBV29-1,TRBJ2-7,NA,CSVEEAGGTLIEQYF,TGCAGCGTTGAAGAAGCTGGTGGGACACTGATCGAGCAGTACTTC
NA,TRBV19,TRBJ1-2,NA,CASSMLGDSNYGYTF,TGTGCCAGTAGTATGCTCGGAGACTCCAACTATGGCTACACCTTC
NA,TRBV7-2,TRBJ2-1,TRBD2,CASSLALAGRNEQFF,TGTGCCAGCAGCTTAGCCCTAGCGGGCCGCAATGAGCAGTTCTTC
NA,TRBV7-9,TRBJ1-1,TRBD1,CASSPQGARAEAFF,TGTGCCAGCAGCCCACAGGGGGCGAGGGCTGAAGCTTTCTTT
few,TRBV9,TRBJ2-7,TRBD2,CASSVATSGVYEQYF,TGTGCCAGCAGCGTAGCAACTAGCGGGGTCTACGAGCAGTACTTC
NA,TRBV19,TRBJ1-5,TRBD1,CASSRQGASNQPQHF,TGTGCCAGTAGTCGGCAGGGGGCAAGCAATCAGCCCCAGCATTTT
NA,TRBV27,TRBJ2-1,TRBD1,CASSTIGTAYNEQFF,TGTGCCAGCAGTACTATCGGGACAGCATACAATGAGCAGTTCTTC
NA,TRBV5-1,TRBJ1-1,NA,CASSLAQGVTEAFF,TGCGCCAGCAGCTTGGCCCAGGGTGTCACTGAAGCTTTCTTT
NA,TRBV6-1,TRBJ2-5,NA,CARAGLQGETQYF,TGTGCCCGGGCGGGGCTACAGGGGGAGACCCAGTACTTC
few,TRBV4-1,TRBJ1-1,NA,CASSLRGGSNTEAFF,TGCGCCAGCAGCCTAAGAGGGGGATCGAACACTGAAGCTTTCTTT
NA,TRBV30,TRBJ1-4,NA,CAWNGGGEKLFF,TGTGCCTGGAATGGGGGGGGAGAAAAACTGTTTTTT
few,TRBV6-1,TRBJ1-1,NA,CASKLAGMYGAFF,TGTGCCAGTAAACTGGCAGGGATGTACGGAGCTTTCTTT
NA,TRBV6-5,TRBJ2-7,TRBD2,CASRLGSGGYEQYF,TGTGCCAGCAGGCTTGGGTCGGGGGGCTACGAGCAGTACTTC
NA,TRBV29-1,TRBJ1-4,NA,CSVVLRLNEKLFF,TGCAGCGTTGTGTTACGGTTAAATGAAAAACTGTTTTTT
few,TRBV7-9,TRBJ1-2,TRBD1,CASSSLEGGFGYTF,TGTGCCAGCAGCTCCCTTGAAGGGGGCTTCGGCTACACCTTC
NA,TRBV2,TRBJ2-3,NA,CASKGRGPSTDTQYF,TGTGCCAGCAAAGGGCGGGGCCCTAGCACAGATACGCAGTATTTT
few,TRBV2,TRBJ2-7,NA,CASSERAPVYEQYF,TGTGCCAGCAGTGAAAGAGCGCCTGTCTACGAGCAGTACTTC
few,TRBV10-3,TRBJ2-5,NA,CAIGGQGGPETQYF,TGTGCCATCGGAGGCCAGGGGGGCCCAGAGACCCAGTACTTC
many,TRBV7-2,TRBJ1-2,TRBD1,CASSLDRGRYTF,TGTGCCAGCAGCCTAGACAGGGGTCGCTACACCTTC
NA,TRBV7-9,TRBJ2-5,NA,CASSLERQPGETQYF,TGTGCCAGCAGCTTAGAGCGGCAGCCCGGGGAGACCCAGTACTTC
NA,TRBV19,TRBJ2-3,NA,CASSTGVAQSTDTQYF,TGTGCCAGTAGTACCGGGGTCGCACAGAGCACAGATACGCAGTATTTT